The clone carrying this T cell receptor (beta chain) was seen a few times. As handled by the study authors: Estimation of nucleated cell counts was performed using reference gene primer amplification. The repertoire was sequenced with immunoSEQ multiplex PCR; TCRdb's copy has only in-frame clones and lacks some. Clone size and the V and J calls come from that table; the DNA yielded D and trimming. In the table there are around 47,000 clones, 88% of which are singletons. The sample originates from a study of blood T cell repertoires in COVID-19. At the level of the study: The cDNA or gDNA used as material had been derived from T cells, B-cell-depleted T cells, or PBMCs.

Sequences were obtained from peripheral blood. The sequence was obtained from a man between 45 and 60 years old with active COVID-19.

The CDR3 nucleotides read TGTGCCAGCAGCCAAGATGGGACTAGCGGGAGCACAGATACGCAGTATTTT. Protein: CASSQDGTSGSTDTQYF. The chain links TRBV3-1 (or the pseudogene TRBV3-2) to TRBJ2-3, with TRBD2 matching 12 bases. With V trimmed by 0 bases and J by 0 bases, 1 base remained unmatched. Germline assignment: CDR1 LGHDT and CDR2 YNNKEL (reference sequence). The CDR3 totals 17 residues.